These 29 T cell receptor beta chains originate from one sample sequenced in a study of metastatic and nonmetastatic thyroid tumors. TCRdb re-called clones via MiXCR from the PCR reads. The sample comprises more than 15,000 clones, just over 30% of which are singletons, and over 9.5% rests with the top ten. Thyroid surgery was performed in patients who had received no treatment beforehand. What was sequenced was blood. The receptors derive from a female donor with papillary thyroid cancer or a benign thyroid nodule (not recorded which). Some clones in this sample may be carry-over from other donors' samples.

The rearrangement joins TRBV6-6 to TRBJ2-1; 7 bases line up with TRBD2. Germline CDR1 is MNHNY and CDR2 is SVGAGI (reference sequence). J gave up 9 bases and V 2 bases, and 16 bases lay outside the gene matches. The length of the CDR3 is 17 residues. The CDR3 coding sequence is TGTGCCAGCAGTTACCAGGGACTACCGGGAGAGGGCGGTGAGCAGTTCTTC. Protein sequence: CASSYQGLPGEGGEQFF.

The table lists this clone with many counts. Mismatch with germline at one junction end may stem from a read error. Additional DNA sequences in this sample encode the identical CDR3. V usage is TRBV5-1 and J usage is TRBJ1-1; TRBD1 matches at 8 bases. The CDR3 consists of 14 residues. Germline-derived CDR1 and CDR2 are SGHRS and YFSETQ. DNA for the CDR3: TGCGCCAGCAACTACAGGGGGGAGAACACTGAAGCCTTCTTT. It encodes CASNYRGENTEAFF.

This rearrangement joins TRBV5-1 to TRBJ2-1; D is unresolved. The CDR3 contains 14 residues. Germline loops: CDR1 SGHRS, CDR2 YFSETQ. V shed 0 bases and J shed 9 bases, with 13 bases lying between them. As DNA, the CDR3 is TGCGCCAGCAGCTTGGCCGCCTATGAGAGTGAGCAGTTCTTC. It codes for CASSLAAYESEQFF.

V and J are TRBV5-1 and TRBJ2-7; TRBD1 aligns across 11 bases. The CDR3 is 14 residues long. J was trimmed by 4 bases and V by 5 bases; bases with no gene match: 5. Germline V CDR1 and CDR2: SGHRS, YFSETQ. The CDR3 sequence: CASSHGQGAYEQYF. CDR3 DNA sequence: TGCGCCAGCAGTCACGGACAGGGGGCTTACGAGCAGTACTTC.

The chain couples TRBV24-1 to TRBJ2-5; 9 positions match TRBD2. With V trimmed by 1 base and J by 2 bases, 4 bases remained unmatched. Germline values: CDR1 KGHDR, CDR2 SFDVKD. The CDR3 is 16 amino acids. CDR3 DNA sequence: TGTGCCACCAGTGATTTTGTAGCGGGGGATCAAGAGACCCAGTACTTC. Translated: CATSDFVAGDQETQYF.

V gene TRBV6-5 combines with J gene TRBJ2-5, with D possibly matching TRBD2 (6 bases). The CDR3 has 15 residues. The V and J ends lost 3 bases and 5 bases respectively, with 16 bases between them. Germline V CDR1 and CDR2: MNHEY, SVGAGI. Written as DNA, the CDR3 is TGTGCCAGCAGTTATTACGGGAGATCAGCGGAGACCCAGTACTTC. Translation: CASSYYGRSAETQYF.

The chain carries TRBV30 and TRBJ2-7, with D possibly TRBD1 on 6 matching bases. The CDR3 contains 14 residues. The V end lost 6 bases, the J end lost 1 base, and 16 bases lay between the germline ends. Germline V gives CDR1 GTSNPN, CDR2 SVGIG (reference sequence). The CDR3 nucleotides read TGTGCCTGCAAACAGGGCACACTATCCTACGAGCAGTACTTC. Amino acid sequence: CACKQGTLSYEQYF.

This clone has only a few counts. The chain uses TRBV27 and TRBJ1-6; D remains unclear. Germline assignment: CDR1 MNHEY and CDR2 SMNVEV (reference sequence). V was cut by 0 bases and J by 10 bases, with 4 bases left in between. The CDR3 is made up of 12 amino acids. The CDR3 protein is CASSLSDSPLHF. CDR3 DNA: TGTGCCAGCAGTTTATCAGACTCACCCCTCCACTTT.

This sequence joins TRBV5-6 and TRBJ1-6; no reliable D call. Trimming took 1 base from V and 10 from J, leaving 6 bases between them. The germline CDR1 and CDR2 sequences are SGHDT and YYEEEE. The CDR3 runs 12 residues. CDR3 in amino acids: CASSLMGSPLHF. CDR3 DNA: TGTGCCAGCAGCTTGATGGGATCACCCCTCCACTTT.

In the case of this clone: This CDR3 is also generated by other DNA sequences in the sample. J is TRBJ1-4 and V is TRBV30; weak D call: TRBD1 (5 bases). CDR1 is GTSNPN, CDR2 SVGIG, per germline (reference sequence). V was clipped by 2 bases and J by 6 bases, with 10 bases between them. The CDR3 has 13 residues. CDR3 DNA sequence: TGTGCCTGGAGTTCTCAGGGTCATGAAAAACTGTTTTTT. It is translated as CAWSSQGHEKLFF.

The chain carries TRBV20-1 and TRBJ1-2; D remains ambiguous. CDR3 length: 15 amino acids. Trimming cost V 0 bases and J 2 bases, with 13 bases left between them. Germline CDR1 DFQATT, CDR2 SNEGSKA (reference sequence). For the CDR3, the DNA is TGCAGTGCTAGAGAGTTCGGGTTTCTAAACTATGGCTACACCTTC. Protein: CSAREFGFLNYGYTF.

In its sample, this clone is medium-sized. This chain joins TRBV11-2 and TRBJ1-6, with TRBD1 matching over 12 bases. The CDR3 has 16 residues. The V segment lost 1 base and the J segment 10 bases; nucleotides outside the gene matches: 5. Germline lookup yields CDR1 SGHAT and CDR2 FQNNGV. The DNA of the CDR3 is TGTGCCAGCAGCTTAGGAGGGACAGGGGGCAGGTCACCCCTCCACTTT. Its protein product is CASSLGGTGGRSPLHF.

This clone was observed a few times. This chain links TRBV28 with TRBJ1-2; TRBD1 is a possible D gene (5 bases). V lost 6 bases to trimming and J lost 3 bases, with 26 bases between them. Per germline, CDR1 MDHEN and CDR2 SYDVKM. The CDR3 consists of 18 residues. The CDR3 bases are TGTGCCAGCAGCCGAGTGGCAATACAGGAATTTCATGACTATGGCTACACCTTC. It yields the protein CASSRVAIQEFHDYGYTF.

The gene calls are TRBV27 and TRBJ1-5, with TRBD1 matching 7 bases. Looked up from germline, CDR1 is MNHEY and CDR2 is SMNVEV (reference sequence). This CDR3 contains 16 residues. Losses at the gene ends were 3 bases for V and 4 bases for J; bases not matched to a gene: 9. The CDR3 reads CASSLAGGVRNQPQHF. The CDR3, as DNA: TGTGCCAGCAGTTTGGCAGGGGGGGTAAGGAATCAGCCCCAGCATTTT.

For this clone: Mismatch with germline at one junction end may stem from a read error. The J gene is TRBJ1-5, the V gene TRBV2; D is unclear. The CDR3 contains 13 residues. CDR1 is SNHLY, CDR2 FYNNEI, per germline. The CDR3 spells CASMPDSNQPHHF. The CDR3 DNA is TGTGCCAGCATGCCTGATAGCAATCAGCCCCATCATTTT.

This clone has a count of ten or more. This chain joins TRBV30 and TRBJ2-7; 7 bases map to TRBD2. Unmatched junction bases numbered 8, after V lost 0 bases and J lost 0 bases. This CDR3 has 16 residues. Germline lookup yields CDR1 GTSNPN and CDR2 SVGIG (reference sequence). The CDR3 DNA sequence: TGTGCCTGGAGTGTAGAGGGGAGGGGAGCCTCCTACGAGCAGTACTTC. Protein sequence: CAWSVEGRGASYEQYF.

V and J are TRBV20-1 and TRBJ1-1, with D perhaps TRBD1 (5 bases). This CDR3 comprises 14 residues. The germline V and J ends were trimmed by 6 bases and 5 bases, with 19 bases remaining between them. From germline, CDR1 is DFQATT and CDR2 SNEGSKA (reference sequence). CDR3 region: CSARSGEGDTEAFF. CDR3 DNA sequence: TGCAGTGCCCGTAGCGGAGAAGGGGATACTGAAGCTTTCTTT.

This clone came up many times. The V gene is TRBV7-2, the J gene TRBJ2-5, with 7 bases aligning to TRBD2. V shed 7 bases and J 4 bases; nucleotides not matched to a gene: 6. The CDR3 extends over 13 amino acids. CDR1 SGHTA and CDR2 FQGNSA come from the germline V gene. The CDR3 is CASTAGRGETQYF. In DNA, the CDR3 is TGTGCCAGCACGGCGGGGAGGGGAGAGACCCAGTACTTC.

This clone is deemed medium-sized. The rearrangement joins TRBV20-1 to TRBJ2-7; tentative D call: TRBD1 (6 bases). The CDR3 has 12 residues. Trimming took off 0 bases at V and 5 bases at J, with 8 bases between the two ends. From germline, CDR1 is DFQATT and CDR2 SNEGSKA (reference sequence). This CDR3 is CSARDRGNEQYF. The DNA for the CDR3 is TGCAGTGCTAGAGACAGGGGCAACGAGCAGTACTTC.

The chain links TRBV5-1 to TRBJ2-7; a weak D match, TRBD1 (6 bases). V gave up 4 bases and J gave up 6 bases, with 14 bases separating them. CDR1 is SGHRS, CDR2 YFSETQ, per germline. The CDR3 extends over 13 amino acids. The CDR3 bases are TGCGCCAGCAGCACGACAGGAGATCGCGAGCAGTACTTC. Its protein is CASSTTGDREQYF.

The chain joins TRBV4-3 to TRBJ1-2, with TRBD1 as a possible D gene (6 bases). V lost 0 bases, J lost 6 bases, and 17 bases lay in between. The CDR3 consists of 16 residues. The germline V gene has CDR1 LGHNA and CDR2 YSLEER. In DNA form, the CDR3 reads TGCGCCAGCAGCCAAGAAATCAGGGGAGCCCTTCATGGCTACACCTTC. It translates to CASSQEIRGALHGYTF.

This clone counts as medium-sized (0.01 to 0.1%). The chain combines TRBV10-3 with TRBJ2-7, with 7 bases fitting TRBD1. J lost 0 bases, V lost 5 bases, and 10 bases had no gene match. Germline V gene data show CDR1 as ENHRY and CDR2 as SYGVKD. The CDR3 covers 16 residues. The CDR3 protein is CAISQISGGSSYEQYF. CDR3 nucleotides: TGTGCCATCAGTCAGATTTCAGGGGGTTCCTCCTACGAGCAGTACTTC.

The chain combines TRBV2 with TRBJ2-7; possibly TRBD1 for D (6 bases). Per the germline V gene, CDR1 is SNHLY and CDR2 is FYNNEI. The CDR3 has 13 residues. The V end lost 8 bases, the J end lost 0 bases, and 11 bases lay between the germline ends. In DNA form, the CDR3 reads TGTGCCAGCCTTTCAGGGGTCTCCTACGAGCAGTACTTC. This sequence encodes CASLSGVSYEQYF.

V is TRBV5-4 and J is TRBJ2-3; no reliable D call. The CDR3 is 15 residues long. V lost 5 bases and J 0 bases, leaving 13 bases between the germline ends. The germline V gene has CDR1 SGHNT and CDR2 YYREEE (reference sequence). The CDR3 sequence: CASRSLDTSTDTQYF. Written as DNA, the CDR3 is TGTGCCAGCAGATCGTTAGATACAAGCACAGATACGCAGTATTTT.

The CDR3 DNA reads TGTGCCAGCAGTGCGGGGGCCCACTACGAGCAGTACTTC. Translated, it gives CASSAGAHYEQYF. V usage is TRBV7-8 and J usage is TRBJ2-7; D might be TRBD2 (7 bases). CDR3 length equals 13 residues. CDR1 SGHVS and CDR2 FQNEAQ come from the germline V gene. Deletions cut 6 bases from V and 3 bases from J, with 12 bases between.

A single count supports this clone. V is TRBV20-1 and J is TRBJ2-3; TRBD2 matches at 9 bases. This CDR3 has 14 amino acids. V lost 6 bases to trimming and J lost 2 bases; unmatched junction nucleotides: 6. Germline V CDR1 and CDR2: DFQATT, SNEGSKA (reference sequence). CDR3 protein: CSAPTSGLTDTQYF. Here the CDR3 DNA reads TGCAGTGCCCCGACTAGCGGTCTCACAGATACGCAGTATTTT.

The sample holds many counts of this clone. The chain has TRBV15 and TRBJ1-4; a weak D match, TRBD1 (6 bases). V lost 0 bases and J lost 8, with 16 bases in between. The CDR3 runs 16 residues. Germline V gene data show CDR1 as LNHNV and CDR2 as YYDKDF (reference sequence). Here the CDR3 reads CATSRDWSGAGEKLFF. The CDR3 bases are TGTGCCACCAGCAGAGATTGGTCAGGGGCGGGCGAAAAACTGTTTTTT.

This clone was counted between two and nine times. The J gene is TRBJ2-3, the V gene TRBV12-3 or TRBV12-4; 10 bases line up with TRBD2. V shed 7 bases and J 3 bases; nucleotides not matched to a gene: 7. CDR3 length: 15 amino acids. The chain's CDR3 is CASTPSSGGTDTQYF. The CDR3 DNA is TGTGCCAGCACACCCTCTAGCGGGGGTACAGATACGCAGTATTTT.

At least ten counts were recorded for this clone. The V gene is TRBV7-7, the J gene TRBJ2-1; 13 bases are a match to TRBD2. Germline V gene sequence: CDR1 SSHAT, CDR2 FNYEAQ (reference sequence). V was clipped by 1 base and J by 4 bases; unmatched bases: 4. The CDR3 has 17 residues. The CDR3, as DNA: TGTGCCAGCAGCTTAGGACTAGCGGGGGGCACGTACAATGAGCAGTTCTTC. It yields the protein CASSLGLAGGTYNEQFF.